Listed below are T cell receptor beta chains from one sample, sequenced in a study of blood T cell repertoires in COVID-19. Sequenced by immunoSEQ multiplex PCR; TCRdb stores in-frame clones only, minus some. The table lists tens of thousands of clones, 88% of them singletons, with 3% to 3.5% in the top ten. Sequencing used peripheral blood. The receptors were sampled from a man aged 45-60 years with active COVID-19. Each CDR3 is given with its conserved first and last residue. Each record gives: J gene, V gene, clone size, D gene, CDR3 DNA, CDR3 protein. A D gene is named only where the DNA matches it firmly. Size is omitted from some rows. Given values are once, few, many or a class for expanded clones.

TRBJ2-6 | TRBV7-9 | NA | TRBD1 | TGTGCCAGCAGCCCCTATGGGGACAGGGGTTTCTCTGGGGCCAACGTCCTGACTTTC | CASSPYGDRGFSGANVLTF
TRBJ1-2 | TRBV19 | NA | NA | TGTGCCAGTAGTATCCGAGGACAGATCTATGGCTACACCTTC | CASSIRGQIYGYTF
TRBJ2-2 | TRBV7-9 | few | TRBD2 | TGTGCCAGCAGCTTAATAGCGGGAGGGAACACCGGGGAGCTGTTTTTT | CASSLIAGGNTGELFF
TRBJ2-3 | TRBV6-5 | NA | NA | TGTGCCAGCAGTTACCAGTGGACAGATACGCAGTATTTT | CASSYQWTDTQYF
TRBJ1-5 | TRBV27 | NA | NA | TGTGCCAGCCGTCTGATGGACAATCCCCAGCCCCAGCATTTT | CASRLMDNPQPQHF
TRBJ1-1 | TRBV7-6 | NA | TRBD1 | TGTGCCAGCAGCCGCGATCGAATGACAGGGACAGATGAAGCTTTCTTT | CASSRDRMTGTDEAFF
TRBJ2-2 | TRBV24-1 | NA | TRBD1 | TGTGCCACCAGTGATTTGCCGGGCAGGGGGCGAGCCGGGGAGCTGTTTTTT | CATSDLPGRGRAGELFF
TRBJ2-5 | TRBV5-1 | NA | NA | TGCGCCAGCAGCTTCCTAGGAGCACAAGAGACCCAGTACTTC | CASSFLGAQETQYF
TRBJ2-3 | TRBV7-2 | NA | TRBD2 | TGTGCCAGCCGACTAGCGGGGCTCACAGATACGCAGTATTTT | CASRLAGLTDTQYF
TRBJ2-2 | TRBV27 | once | TRBD2 | TGTGCCAGCAGCAAGACTAGCGGGAGGAGGACCGGGGAGCTGTTTTTT | CASSKTSGRRTGELFF
TRBJ2-2 | TRBV5-4 | NA | TRBD2 | TGTGCCAGCAGCTTGGCCGTTACACTAGCGGGGAACACCGGGGAGCTGTTTTTT | CASSLAVTLAGNTGELFF
TRBJ2-3 | TRBV10-3 | NA | NA | TGTGCCACTTCGACGAGGACAGATACGCAGTATTTT | CATSTRTDTQYF
TRBJ1-2 | TRBV5-5 | once | TRBD1 | TGTGCCAGCAGCTTGTCGACAGGGATTAAAGGAGACTATGGCTACACCTTC | CASSLSTGIKGDYGYTF
TRBJ2-1 | TRBV9 | NA | TRBD1 | TGTGCCAGCAGCGTACAGGACAGGGTTTACAATGAGCAGTTCTTC | CASSVQDRVYNEQFF
TRBJ2-1 | TRBV24-1 | NA | TRBD1 | TGTGCCACCAGTGATGCCGGGACAGGGGGAGTTGAGCAGTTCTTC | CATSDAGTGGVEQFF
TRBJ2-5 | TRBV5-8 | NA | NA | TGTGCCAGCAGCCGGGACTCGAACCGAGGCCCACCCCAAGAGACCCAGTACTTC | CASSRDSNRGPPQETQYF
TRBJ2-7 | TRBV11-3 | NA | NA | TGTGCCAGCAGCTTTAGTGGCTCAGGGTTCCCTCCCTACGAGCAGTACTTC | CASSFSGSGFPPYEQYF
TRBJ2-1 | TRBV24-1 | NA | TRBD2 | TGTGCCACCAGTGACCGAGGGACTAGCGGGAGGAATGAGCAGTTCTTC | CATSDRGTSGRNEQFF